The source of this TCR beta chain is a study of response to subunit inactivated influenza vaccine. Study conclusions and caveats: That few new T cells are recruited by each seasonal influenza vaccination was the authors' suggestion.

TCRdb passed the RT-PCR reads through MiXCR, listing each CDR3 protein once. The sample consists of 750,000 to 850,000 distinct CDR3 sequences, roughly 20% of them appearing once. This CDR3 region has 16 residues. Germline V gene sequence: CDR1 SGHTA, CDR2 FQGNSA. Trimming stripped 5 bases from V and 13 bases from J, with 27 bases between. This clonotype was found a few times. Its matching antigen is unknown. Sequenced material: PBMCs from blood, taken 5 days after vaccination. The receptor was derived from a man aged 50 or older who received an inactivated influenza vaccine. This sequence joins TRBV7-2 and TRBJ2-1, with D perhaps being TRBD1 or TRBD2 (5 bases each). CDR3 DNA sequence: TGTGCCAGCAGCCGAGACCCCACACCCGGTCGGGGACGACAGTTCTTC. This translates into CASSRDPTPGRGRQFF.